This record concerns one T cell receptor beta chain sequence. Its matching antigen is unknown. CDR3 length equals 15 residues. V lost 6 bases and J 1 base, leaving 13 bases between the germline ends. The V gene's germline CDR1 is MNHEY and CDR2 SMNVEV (reference sequence). Arm-PCR of CDR3 regions and iRepertoire HTBI primers were used to build TCR beta libraries. TCRdb passed the multiplex PCR reads through MiXCR, listing each CDR3 protein once. Of 400,000 to 500,000 distinct CDR3 sequences listed, about 17% are singletons. This record comes from a study of regulatory T cells in long-lasting Graves disease. General study points: Under persistent disease, TRBV28, TRBJ1-2 and TRBJ2-5 were used preferentially.

The time point here: newly diagnosed GD, antithyroid drugs for less than 3 months. Making the TCR library involved RNA that had been extracted from PBMCs. In addition, the sample was reused for a study of T cells in Graves' hyperthyroidism and ophthalmopathy. That report notes: Patients were aged 18 to 65, had disease duration under 2 months, and had newly diagnosed hyperthyroidism.

Sample: peripheral blood mononuclear cells (PBMCs), taken at new diagnosis, from a patient treated with antithyroid drugs. The chain carries TRBV27 and TRBJ1-5; a possible D gene is TRBD1 (5 bases). The TCR sequence derives from a young woman with Graves disease. In DNA form, the CDR3 reads TGTGCCAGCAGCCTCCACGGGGGGAGCAATCAGCCCCAGCATTTT. The encoded protein is CASSLHGGSNQPQHF.